This note documents a single T cell receptor beta chain sequence. The antigen is unknown. The data derive from a study of Ad26.COV2.S vaccination and SARS-CoV-2 variants. Overall study results and limits: Breadth measured for non-spike TCRs was similar across vaccine and placebo recipients.

The treatment is: about 20 received Ad26.COV2.S at low or high dose, single or two shots; about 5 received placebo; per-sample allocation not given. On day 63 after the first injection, vaccine and placebo recipients gave samples. This vaccine is an Ad26 vector that expresses the Wuhan-strain SARS-CoV-2 spike. Clones were sequenced by immunoSEQ multiplex PCR, and TCRdb holds only the in-frame ones, with some missing. The profile covers more than 300,000 clones, with more than 85% appearing a single time and around 4.5% taken by the ten largest. V was pared by 3 bases and J by 2 bases, with 3 bases between. The CDR3 extends over 13 amino acids. Germline loops: CDR1 SGDLS, CDR2 YYNGEE.

The receptor comes from a person aged 18-65 years who received the Ad26.COV2.S COVID-19 vaccine or a placebo. The chain has TRBV9 and TRBJ1-6, with unresolved D. The source was peripheral blood, collected in a trial of Ad26.COV2.S vaccine versus placebo. The chain's CDR3 is CASSGTYNSPLHF. CDR3 sequence (DNA): TGTGCCAGCAGCGGGACCTATAATTCACCCCTCCACTTT.